Described below is a single T cell receptor beta chain sequence and its context. The data belong to a study of technical replicates of blood from a few donors. The method was immunoSEQ multiplex PCR; TCRdb's version includes in-frame clones alone and lacks a portion of them. The profile shows about 58,000 clones, about 95% of them singletons. CDR1 and CDR2 (germline): DFQATT, SNEGSKA (reference sequence). The V end lost 5 bases, the J end lost 7 bases, and 11 bases lay between the germline ends. The CDR3 has 11 residues. The specimen was PBMCs. The receptor's source is a human donor in good health. Some clones in this sample may be carry-over from other donors' samples. The V call is TRBV20-1, the J call TRBJ1-2; D is unresolved. The CDR3 DNA sequence: TGCAGTGCTTTCGGGGTCGCTGGCTACACCTTC. Its translation is CSAFGVAGYTF.